One sample yielded the 15 T cell receptor beta chains listed below, sequenced in a study of blood T cell repertoires in COVID-19. Libraries were prepared by immunoSEQ multiplex PCR; TCRdb keeps only in-frame clonotypes and omits some of them. The table shows more than 250,000 clones, with around 90% occurring only once. The sample consisted of PBMCs or T cells enriched from blood (not recorded which). The receptors were gathered from a woman aged 40 to 50 who had recovered from COVID-19.

For the CDR3, the DNA is TGTGCCAGCAGTACCCCGGGACTAGCGGGAGTCGGTGAGCAGTTCTTC. Its translation: CASSTPGLAGVGEQFF. The chain links TRBV13 to TRBJ2-1, with TRBD2 matching 14 bases. The germline V gene encodes CDR1 PRHDT and CDR2 FYEKMQ (reference sequence). V gave up 6 bases and J gave up 9 bases; unmatched junction bases: 10. This CDR3 is 16 amino acids long.

CDR3 bases: TGTGCCAGCAGTTACGGGTTCTGGGCCACCGGGGAGCTGTTTTTT. Amino acid sequence: CASSYGFWATGELFF. V and J are TRBV6-5 and TRBJ2-2; D is unclear. The CDR3 is 15 amino acids. The V end lost 2 bases, the J end lost 4 bases, and 11 bases lay between the germline ends. Per the germline V gene, CDR1 is MNHEY and CDR2 is SVGAGI.

In this sample, this clone turned up a few times. The genes are TRBV24-1 and TRBJ2-1; the D is unclear. The CDR3 consists of 15 residues. Trimming took 3 bases from V and 1 from J, leaving 9 bases between them. Germline assignment: CDR1 KGHDR and CDR2 SFDVKD. CDR3 sequence: CATSDAANSYNEQFF. The CDR3 bases are TGTGCCACCAGTGATGCAGCGAATTCCTACAATGAGCAGTTCTTC.

V usage is TRBV5-4 and J usage is TRBJ1-6, with a weak D call TRBD1 (5 bases). The germline V and J ends were trimmed by 0 bases and 10 bases, with 11 bases remaining between them. Germline V gene lookup returns CDR1 SGHNT and CDR2 YYREEE (reference sequence). The length of the CDR3 is 14 residues. CDR3: CASSLGGAVSPLHF. CDR3 nucleotide sequence: TGTGCCAGCAGCTTGGGTGGGGCGGTGTCACCCCTCCACTTT. The whole variable domain, remainder taken from reference TRBV5-4 and TRBJ1-6, is ETGVTQSPTHLIKTRGQQVTLRCSSQSGHNTVSWYQQALGQGPQFIFQYYREEENGRGNFPPRFSGLQFPNYSSELNVNALELDDSALYLCASSLGGAVSPLHFGNGTRLTVT.

The rearrangement links TRBV28 to TRBJ1-1, with D perhaps TRBD1 (6 bases). V lost 3 bases to trimming and J lost 1 base, with 12 bases between them. This CDR3 spans 15 amino acids. CDR1 is MDHEN, CDR2 SYDVKM, per germline. CDR3 coding DNA: TGTGCCAGCAGTTTTTCGGGGGGCCAGAACACTGAAGCTTTCTTT. It yields the protein CASSFSGGQNTEAFF.

This clone was seen once. The V and J genes are TRBV28 and TRBJ2-3, with 7 nucleotides matching TRBD2. Per germline, CDR1 MDHEN and CDR2 SYDVKM. This CDR3 is 15 amino acids long. The trim removed 3 bases at V and 3 bases at J, leaving 6 bases unmatched. The CDR3 loop reads CASSFGGTGTDTQYF. The CDR3 DNA follows: TGTGCCAGCAGTTTCGGGGGGACTGGTACAGATACGCAGTATTTT.

CDR3 region: CATSPGTVPGNTIYF. Here the CDR3 DNA reads TGTGCCACCAGCCCAGGGACAGTGCCCGGAAACACCATATATTTT. The J gene is TRBJ1-3, the V gene TRBV15; TRBD1 matches 7 bases. The CDR3 covers 15 residues. Germline CDR1 LNHNV, CDR2 YYDKDF (reference sequence). J was trimmed by 4 bases and V by 5 bases; bases with no gene match: 8.

V gene TRBV28 combines with J gene TRBJ2-3; 12 bases fit TRBD2. The length of the CDR3 is 15 residues. The germline V gene encodes CDR1 MDHEN and CDR2 SYDVKM. V trimming: 9 bases; J trimming: 5 bases; junction bases outside the gene matches: 9. CDR3 sequence reads: CASSLAGGPKDTQYF. CDR3 nucleotides: TGTGCCAGTTCCCTAGCGGGAGGGCCCAAAGATACGCAGTATTTT.

The rearrangement joins TRBV10-3 to TRBJ1-6; D is ambiguous. Germline assignment: CDR1 ENHRY and CDR2 SYGVKD. Trimming shortened V by 3 bases and J by 7 bases, and 10 bases separated the two germline ends. CDR3 size: 14 residues. This CDR3 is CAISDLSQNSPLHF. In nucleotides, the CDR3 is TGTGCCATCAGTGACCTATCACAGAATTCACCCCTCCACTTT.

This clone was seen once. V and J are TRBV6-2 or TRBV6-3 and TRBJ1-2; 7 bases fit TRBD1. In germline, CDR1 is MNHEY, CDR2 SVGEGT. V gave up 5 bases and J gave up 4 bases; unmatched junction bases: 10. The CDR3 extends over 15 amino acids. For the CDR3, the DNA is TGTGCCAGCAGTAACCTCAGGACAGGCCTCTATGGCTACACCTTC. Encoded protein: CASSNLRTGLYGYTF.

CDR3 sequence reads: CASRGNFAGVTGELFF. The CDR3 DNA is TGTGCCAGCAGAGGAAATTTTGCGGGAGTCACCGGGGAGCTGTTTTTT. The J gene is TRBJ2-2, the V gene TRBV2; 7 bases are shared with TRBD2. The germline V gene has CDR1 SNHLY and CDR2 FYNNEI. This CDR3 is 16 amino acids long. The V gene end was trimmed by 6 bases and the J gene end by 4 bases; junction bases not matched to a gene: 11. Variable domain in full (rest from reference TRBV2 and TRBJ2-2): EPEVTQTPSHQVTQMGQEVILRCVPISNHLYFYWYRQILGQKVEFLVSFYNNEISEKSEIFDDQFSVERPDGSNFTLKIRSTKLEDSAMYFCASRGNFAGVTGELFFGEGSRLTVL.

This chain joins TRBV28 and TRBJ1-2; a possible D gene is TRBD1 (5 bases). This CDR3 has 16 amino acids. Trimming took off 2 bases at V and 7 bases at J, with 20 bases between the two ends. In germline, CDR1 is MDHEN, CDR2 SYDVKM. The CDR3 protein is CASSLVQGPFDGGYTF. CDR3 sequence (DNA): TGTGCCAGCAGTTTAGTCCAGGGCCCCTTTGATGGTGGCTACACCTTC.

The gene calls are TRBV30 and TRBJ2-3, with TRBD2 matching 8 bases. The trim removed 5 bases at V and 2 bases at J, leaving 12 bases unmatched. This CDR3 is built from 16 residues. Germline assignment: CDR1 GTSNPN and CDR2 SVGIG (reference sequence). The CDR3 DNA sequence: TGTGCCTGGCGGATTCGGAGAGCGGGGGACACAGATACGCAGTATTTT. This gives the protein CAWRIRRAGDTDTQYF. The whole variable domain, remainder taken from reference TRBV30 and TRBJ2-3, is SQTIHQWPATLVQPVGSPLSLECTVEGTSNPNLYWYRQAAGRGLQLLFYSVGIGQISSEVPQNLSASRPQDRQFILSSKKLLLSDSGFYLCAWRIRRAGDTDTQYFGPGTRLTVL.

The table lists this clone with a few counts. The chain is built from TRBV7-2 and TRBJ2-2; the match to TRBD1 covers 9 bases. With V trimmed by 4 bases and J by 7 bases, 7 bases remained unmatched. The V gene's germline CDR1 is SGHTA and CDR2 FQGNSA. This CDR3 comprises 15 residues. The chain's CDR3 is CASSSGDRAFGELFF. The CDR3, as DNA: TGTGCCAGCAGCTCAGGGGACAGGGCTTTCGGGGAGCTGTTTTTT.

The CDR3 coding sequence is TGTGCCAGCACCCCCCGGGGGGTATGGTATGAAAAACTGTTTTTT. It translates to CASTPRGVWYEKLFF. J is TRBJ1-4 and V is TRBV7-9; weak D call: TRBD1 (5 bases). Trimming stripped 7 bases from V and 6 bases from J, with 18 bases between. The CDR3 extends over 15 amino acids. Germline V CDR1 and CDR2: SEHNR, FQNEAQ (reference sequence).